This TCR beta chain was found in a study of blood T cells in healthy people across ages. It was with a sample-barcoded 5' primer and a J-beta primer mix that a second PCR of about 7 to 12 cycles was run. TCRdb itself ran the 5' RACE reads through MiXCR, one entry per CDR3 protein. The data hold hundreds of thousands of distinct CDR3 sequences, with around three fifths observed a single time. The length of the CDR3 is 12 residues. Germline values: CDR1 SNHLY, CDR2 FYNNEI. Trimming removed 1 base from V and 6 bases from J, with 5 bases in between. This TCR was recovered from a man in his 60s in good health. The chain employs TRBV2 and TRBJ2-3; possibly TRBD2 for D (5 bases). The sample taken for sequencing was blood. CDR3 amino acids: CASSEGGDTQYF. Written as DNA, the CDR3 is TGTGCCAGCAGTGAAGGCGGGGATACGCAGTATTTT.